Detailed here is one T cell receptor beta chain. Its antigen remains undetermined. This sample was taken from a study of monozygotic twins with inflammatory bowel disease (dated by TCRdb to between 2018 and 2021). At the level of the whole study: The complete study included about 30 monozygotic twin pairs: 19 IBD-discordant Danish pairs and nine German pairs, of which four were IBD-concordant and five were IBD-discordant. The search for disease-associated traits relied mainly on comparing, within discordant pairs, IBD patients with their genetically identical healthy co-twins. Each individual had, on average, about 151 000 unique TCRalpha sequences and 181 000 unique TCRbeta sequences available for analysis.

Receptors were amplified or captured by 5' RACE. Each TCR library was prepared from about 3.5 ug of total RNA. For each sample, cDNA synthesis with SMARTScribe reverse transcriptase was split into eight separate reactions. During cDNA synthesis, unique molecular identifiers containing a 6-nucleotide sample barcode were introduced by template switching. TCRalpha and TCRbeta cDNA was amplified by two nested PCRs of about 15 and 9 cycles, with bead purification after each PCR. Before amplification, the cDNA was both treated with uracil DNA-glycosylase and purified with the QIAquick PCR purification kit. The second PCR added Illumina TruSeq-compatible adapters along with sample-specific barcodes. Library quality and concentration were checked on TapeStation and Qubit, and libraries were pooled at about 4.9 ng each. Pooled libraries were sequenced on an Illumina HiSeq2500 single-index Rapid Run with 2 x 100 bp reads and custom sequencing primers. In the paper's pipeline: MiGEC version 1.2.6 was used for UMI-based consensus assembly to correct PCR and sequencing errors. V(D)J alignment, clonotype assembly and CDR3 extraction were performed with MiXCR version 2.1.1. Normalisation of gene usage, clonotype sharing and MAIT/NKT TCR abundance was achieved by analysing the top 1000, 10 000 and 20 000 clonotypes per sample. After downsampling to 27 000 UMIs, diversity was calculated as the inverse Simpson index using the vegan R package. Statistical testing used paired Mann-Whitney U tests on the discordant twin pairs and applied Benjamini-Hochberg correction for multiple testing. TCRdb reprocessed the reads, and each CDR3 protein sequence is entered once, without DNA. For this entry, the V and J calls and clone size follow TCRdb and not the study's own pipeline. This sample's table lists some 130,000 distinct CDR3 sequences. Of the sample, 1.2% is held by the ten largest clones.

The CDR3 numbers 13 residues from cysteine through phenylalanine. The entry carries no DNA sequence. From each donor, an approximately 2.7 ml peripheral blood sample was collected into PAXgene tubes and kept at -80 degrees C. Total RNA was isolated from whole blood with the PAXgene blood miRNA kit on an automated QIAcube, without T cell sorting. Deep TCRalpha and TCRbeta repertoire profiling with unique molecular barcoding was performed on peripheral blood of monozygotic twin pairs concordant or discordant for inflammatory bowel disease. Smoking habits were recorded for all twin pairs, and each individual was classified as a current, former or never smoker. The paper's findings and limits, for the study overall: Compared with healthy twins, IBD patients had fewer clonotypes in common with other individuals, a difference most pronounced in patients showing signs of disease activity. A decrease in TCRbeta repertoire diversity, as measured by inverse Simpson index, was observed in IBD patients compared with their healthy co-twins. Different T cell subtypes could not be distinguished in the analysis. Repertoire similarity did not differ between concordant and discordant twins, which could be due to limited statistical power. Background noise and inter-individual variability may have been introduced into the repertoires by the differing immunosuppressive treatments among patients. The results gave no support for a single strong signal or clonotype linked to IBD.

This TCR came from a human donor with ulcerative colitis or Crohn's disease, or a healthy co-twin of an affected twin (not recorded which). The sequence is built from TRBV12-3 or TRBV12-4 and TRBJ1-5. The sequencing input was blood. The CDR3 region: CASSLGFNQPQHF.